These 22 T cell receptor beta chains were sequenced from one sample in a study of neoadjuvant anti-PD-1 for oral cavity cancer. Sequencing used immunoSEQ multiplex PCR; TCRdb keeps in-frame clones, though not all of them. The profile shows over 30,000 clones, 70% to 80% of them singletons. As to time point: after neoadjuvant nivolumab, at surgical resection. The sequencing used PBMCs, collected after nivolumab (anti-PD-1) treatment. Every receptor here comes from a person aged 35 to 85 with oral cavity squamous cell carcinoma.

The chain is built from TRBV7-2 and TRBJ2-2, with 7 positions matching TRBD2. Germline CDR1 is SGHTA and CDR2 is FQGNSA. The CDR3 sequence is 15 residues long. J gave up 6 bases and V 2 bases, and 6 bases lay outside the gene matches. The DNA for the CDR3 is TGTGCCAGCAGCTTAAAGGGACTAAGTGCCGGGGAGCTGTTTTTT. Encoded protein: CASSLKGLSAGELFF.

V and J are TRBV9 and TRBJ2-5, with D uncertain. The CDR3 runs to 14 residues. V was pared by 3 bases and J by 2 bases, with 11 bases between. Germline V gene data show CDR1 as SGDLS and CDR2 as YYNGEE. CDR3 protein: CASSAGSIQETQYF. In DNA form, the CDR3 reads TGTGCCAGCAGCGCCGGTAGTATTCAAGAGACCCAGTACTTC.

This clone was seen a handful of times. The rearrangement joins TRBV7-2 to TRBJ2-7; 10 bases fit TRBD1. Unmatched junction bases numbered 4, after V lost 1 base and J lost 1 base. Germline lookup yields CDR1 SGHTA and CDR2 FQGNSA. The length of the CDR3 is 16 residues. For the CDR3, the DNA is TGTGCCAGCAGCTTAGGCTGGGGACAGGGGTCCTACGAGCAGTACTTC. This encodes CASSLGWGQGSYEQYF.

This sequence joins TRBV19 and TRBJ1-5; 7 bases line up with TRBD1. The junction had 5 bases not matched to a gene; V was cut back by 9 bases and J by 3 bases. Germline CDR1 is LNHDA and CDR2 is SQIVND (reference sequence). This CDR3 comprises 13 residues. The CDR3 region is CASLDRVNQPQHF. CDR3 coding DNA: TGTGCCAGCTTAGACAGGGTCAATCAGCCCCAGCATTTT.

The chain joins TRBV4-1 to TRBJ2-7; 11 bases align to TRBD1. The germline CDR1 and CDR2 sequences are MGHRA and YSYEKL. The trim removed 1 base at V and 4 bases at J, leaving 6 bases unmatched. CDR3 length: 16 amino acids. The CDR3 sequence: CASSQVWTGGIYEQYF. The CDR3 nucleotides are TGCGCCAGCAGCCAAGTATGGACAGGGGGCATATACGAGCAGTACTTC.

The rearrangement links TRBV2 to TRBJ2-2; D tentatively fits TRBD1 or TRBD2 (6 bases each). The V end was cut by 6 bases, the J end by 4 bases, with 15 bases between. Germline CDR1 and CDR2: SNHLY and FYNNEI. This CDR3 is built from 15 residues. CDR3 sequence reads: CASRGQRGFTGELFF. The CDR3 DNA reads as TGTGCCAGCAGGGGACAACGGGGGTTCACCGGGGAGCTGTTTTTT. The variable domain in full, completed from reference TRBV2 and TRBJ2-2, reads EPEVTQTPSHQVTQMGQEVILRCVPISNHLYFYWYRQILGQKVEFLVSFYNNEISEKSEIFDDQFSVERPDGSNFTLKIRSTKLEDSAMYFCASRGQRGFTGELFFGEGSRLTVL.

This rearrangement joins TRBV7-8 to TRBJ2-7; maybe TRBD2 (6 bases). CDR3 length: 14 residues. CDR1 and CDR2 (germline): SGHVS, FQNEAQ. V lost 2 bases and J 0 bases, leaving 8 bases between the germline ends. CDR3 DNA sequence: TGTGCCAGCAGCTTAAGGGGACTCTCCTACGAGCAGTACTTC. As protein: CASSLRGLSYEQYF.

The J gene is TRBJ2-2, the V gene TRBV5-1, with D unclear. CDR1 is SGHRS, CDR2 YFSETQ, per germline. CDR3 size: 16 residues. Between the trimmed V and J ends, which lost 0 bases and 4 bases, there was a span of 13 bases. Here the CDR3 DNA reads TGCGCCAGCAGCTTGGGGGGAATGGGCGGCACCGGGGAGCTGTTTTTT. It specifies CASSLGGMGGTGELFF. Together with reference TRBV5-1 and TRBJ2-2, the CDR3 gives the full variable domain: KAGVTQTPRYLIKTRGQQVTLSCSPISGHRSVSWYQQTPGQGLQFLFEYFSETQRNKGNFPGRFSGRQFSNSRSEMNVSTLELGDSALYLCASSLGGMGGTGELFFGEGSRLTVL.

The CDR3 DNA is TGTGCCAGCAGTGAATACACGGTTCCTGAGACCCAGTACTTC. It is translated as CASSEYTVPETQYF. The chain has TRBV25-1 and TRBJ2-5; D is unclear. Trimming cost V 0 bases and J 5 bases, with 10 bases left between them. Germline CDR1 and CDR2: MGHDK and SYGVNS. The CDR3 has 14 residues. The full variable domain, rest sourced from reference TRBV25-1 and TRBJ2-5, is EADIYQTPRYLVIGTGKKITLECSQTMGHDKMYWYQQDPGMELHLIHYSYGVNSTEKGDLSSESTVSRIRTEHFPLTLESARPSHTSQYLCASSEYTVPETQYFGPGTRLLVL.

V and J are TRBV15 and TRBJ1-1; a weak D match, TRBD1 (6 bases). Trimming removed 0 bases at V and 8 bases at J, with 10 bases between. The CDR3 length is 13 residues. Looked up from germline, CDR1 is LNHNV and CDR2 is YYDKDF (reference sequence). The CDR3 is CATSRERDREAFF. In nucleotides, the CDR3 is TGTGCCACCAGCAGAGAAAGAGACAGGGAAGCTTTCTTT.

V is TRBV19 and J is TRBJ2-3; 9 bases fit TRBD2. V lost 1 base to trimming and J lost 4 bases; unmatched junction nucleotides: 6. The CDR3 is 16 amino acids. CDR1 LNHDA and CDR2 SQIVND come from the germline V gene (reference sequence). The CDR3 loop reads CASSIGAAGGPDTQYF. CDR3 coding DNA: TGTGCCAGTAGTATAGGAGCAGCGGGGGGTCCAGATACGCAGTATTTT.

The V and J genes are TRBV2 and TRBJ1-5; 11 bases are shared with TRBD1. V lost 5 bases and J lost 4; bases outside the gene matches: 7. In germline, CDR1 is SNHLY, CDR2 FYNNEI. This CDR3 contains 16 residues. CDR3 protein: CASSPYRDRGNQPQHF. DNA for the CDR3: TGTGCCAGCAGTCCCTACCGGGACAGGGGGAATCAGCCCCAGCATTTT.

The V call is TRBV4-1, the J call TRBJ1-5; TRBD1 is a possible D gene (5 bases). The V and J ends lost 5 bases and 0 bases respectively, with 11 bases between them. The CDR3 is 15 amino acids. Germline V gene data show CDR1 as MGHRA and CDR2 as YSYEKL. The CDR3 DNA sequence: TGCGCCAGCAGCGAAGGGGTCTATAGCAATCAGCCCCAGCATTTT. Amino acid sequence: CASSEGVYSNQPQHF.

J is TRBJ1-2 and V is TRBV18; 7 bases are a match to TRBD1. The germline V gene encodes CDR1 KGHSH and CDR2 LQKENI. The CDR3 length is 13 residues. V lost 6 bases and J lost 5; bases outside the gene matches: 6. The CDR3 region is CASSLGTEYGYTF. As DNA, the CDR3 is TGTGCCAGCTCTCTCGGGACAGAATATGGCTACACCTTC.

This chain links TRBV19 with TRBJ2-1; either TRBD1 or TRBD2 may fit D (6 bases each). Germline assignment: CDR1 LNHDA and CDR2 SQIVND (reference sequence). Trimming left V 4 bases short and J 0 bases short, with 16 bases between. This CDR3 has 17 residues. CDR3 bases: TGTGCCAGTAGTACCCCGGGGGACACCAGCTCCTACAATGAGCAGTTCTTC. Translated: CASSTPGDTSSYNEQFF.

CDR3 loop: CASSWTGTHQPQHF. The CDR3 nucleotides are TGTGCCAGCAGTTGGACAGGGACACATCAGCCCCAGCATTTT. This chain links TRBV28 with TRBJ1-5; 8 bases are a match to TRBD1. Trimming removed 4 bases from V and 5 bases from J; junction bases left unmatched: 4. The CDR3 spans 14 residues. Germline V lookup: CDR1 MDHEN, CDR2 SYDVKM. Using reference TRBV28 and TRBJ1-5 for the parts outside the CDR3, the full variable domain is DVKVTQSSRYLVKRTGEKVFLECVQDMDHENMFWYRQDPGLGLRLIYFSYDVKMKEKGDIPEGYSVSREKKERFSLILESASTNQTSMYLCASSWTGTHQPQHFGDGTRLSIL.

The chain has TRBV10-3 and TRBJ1-5; D call uncertain. The germline V gene encodes CDR1 ENHRY and CDR2 SYGVKD. The length of the CDR3 is 12 residues. Trimming removed 6 bases from V and 7 bases from J, with 10 bases in between. CDR3: CAIRDPGQPQHF. For the CDR3, the DNA is TGTGCCATCAGGGACCCGGGGCAGCCCCAGCATTTT.

This clone was found a few times. This chain uses TRBV4-3 with TRBJ2-7; no reliable D call. CDR1 LGHNA and CDR2 YSLEER come from the germline V gene. V dropped 1 base and J dropped 3 bases, with 7 bases sitting between them. The CDR3 is made up of 13 amino acids. CDR3 sequence: CASSQGPDYEQYF. For the CDR3, the DNA is TGCGCCAGCAGCCAAGGGCCGGACTACGAGCAGTACTTC.

This clone was observed a few times. The chain has TRBV15 and TRBJ2-6; the D gene could be TRBD1 or TRBD2 (5 bases each). The germline V gene has CDR1 LNHNV and CDR2 YYDKDF (reference sequence). This CDR3 spans 14 amino acids. V lost 4 bases, J lost 2 bases, and 6 bases lay in between. Here the CDR3 reads CATSMGPGANVLTF. DNA of the CDR3: TGTGCCACCAGCATGGGACCTGGGGCCAACGTCCTGACTTTC. Drawing the rest from reference TRBV15 and TRBJ2-6, the complete variable domain is DAMVIQNPRYQVTQFGKPVTLSCSQTLNHNVMYWYQQKSSQAPKLLFHYYDKDFNNEADTPDNFQSRRPNTSFCFLDIRSPGLGDTAMYLCATSMGPGANVLTFGAGSRLTVL.

The V and J genes are TRBV7-9 and TRBJ1-1; D is possibly TRBD1 (6 bases). Germline CDR1 and CDR2: SEHNR and FQNEAQ (reference sequence). This CDR3 is built from 14 residues. The V and J ends lost 3 bases and 4 bases respectively, with 12 bases between them. The CDR3 spells CASSFGQGITEAFF. As DNA, the CDR3 is TGTGCCAGCAGCTTCGGTCAGGGGATCACTGAAGCTTTCTTT. The full variable domain, with the rest looked up from reference TRBV7-9 and TRBJ1-1, is DTGVSQNPRHKITKRGQNVTFRCDPISEHNRLYWYRQTLGQGPEFLTYFQNEAQLEKSRLLSDRFSAERPKGSFSTLEIQRTEQGDSAMYLCASSFGQGITEAFFGQGTRLTVV.

The chain is built from TRBV5-1 and TRBJ2-2; TRBD1 matches 7 bases. J was trimmed by 1 base and V by 2 bases; bases with no gene match: 2. This CDR3 comprises 15 residues. Germline V gene sequence: CDR1 SGHRS, CDR2 YFSETQ. CDR3 protein: CASSFRTGNTGELFF. CDR3 nucleotide sequence: TGCGCCAGCAGCTTCAGGACAGGGAACACCGGGGAGCTGTTTTTT.

The chain carries TRBV7-9 and TRBJ2-7; 7 bases are a match to TRBD1. V lost 4 bases to trimming and J lost 3 bases; unmatched junction nucleotides: 12. This CDR3 contains 16 residues. Germline loops: CDR1 SEHNR, CDR2 FQNEAQ (reference sequence). This CDR3 is CASSSRRGLQYYEQYF. DNA of the CDR3: TGTGCCAGCAGCTCGAGAAGGGGGCTCCAGTACTACGAGCAGTACTTC. Supplemented by reference TRBV7-9 and TRBJ2-7, the full variable domain reads DTGVSQNPRHKITKRGQNVTFRCDPISEHNRLYWYRQTLGQGPEFLTYFQNEAQLEKSRLLSDRFSAERPKGSFSTLEIQRTEQGDSAMYLCASSSRRGLQYYEQYFGPGTRLTVT.